This T cell receptor (beta chain) was documented in a study of cytomegalovirus exposure and HLA in healthy donors. Study-wide context: T cells numbering around 170 million yielded 90 million to 140 million unique TCR beta sequences in an earlier analysis. Drawn from HLA-typed donors, approximately 86 million unique TCRs were held in an early data release. Around 76% of roughly 430 genotyped donors fell in the Caucasian-associated ancestry cluster. Study-wide results and caveats: The study designated 150 or so TCR beta chains cytomegalovirus-associated.

In the case of this clone: What it binds is not known.

PCR used 60 Vbeta primers and 13 Jbeta primers. Using immunoSEQ multiplex PCR, the repertoire was profiled, and TCRdb retains in-frame clones only, with some absent. The repertoire has about 130,000 clones, just under 85% of them found once; the top ten carry 2.7%. CDR3 length: 16 amino acids. After removal of 0 bases from V and 3 bases from J, the junction contained 4 bases not matched to a gene. CDR1 and CDR2 (germline): LGHNA, YSLEER. This TCR was recovered from a boy aged 2 to 10 in good health and CMV-seronegative. Sequencing was carried out using PBMCs. The genes are TRBV4-3 and TRBJ2-3, with 9 bases identical to TRBD2. This CDR3 reads CASSQDNAGGTDTQYF. The CDR3 DNA is TGCGCCAGCAGCCAAGATAACGCGGGGGGGACAGATACGCAGTATTTT.